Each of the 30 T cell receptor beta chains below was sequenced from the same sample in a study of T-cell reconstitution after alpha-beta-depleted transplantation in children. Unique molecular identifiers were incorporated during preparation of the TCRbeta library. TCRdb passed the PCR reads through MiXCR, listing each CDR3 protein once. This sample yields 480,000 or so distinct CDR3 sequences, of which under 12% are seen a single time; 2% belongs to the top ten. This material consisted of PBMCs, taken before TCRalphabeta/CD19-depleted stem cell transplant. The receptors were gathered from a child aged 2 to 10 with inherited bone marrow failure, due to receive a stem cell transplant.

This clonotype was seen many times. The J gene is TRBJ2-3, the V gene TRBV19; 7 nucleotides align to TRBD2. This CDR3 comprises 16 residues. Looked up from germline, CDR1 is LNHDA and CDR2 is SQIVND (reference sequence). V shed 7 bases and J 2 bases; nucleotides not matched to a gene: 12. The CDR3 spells CASTMAGVPSTDTQYF. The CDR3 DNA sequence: TGTGCCAGTACCATGGCGGGAGTTCCCTCCACAGATACGCAGTATTTT.

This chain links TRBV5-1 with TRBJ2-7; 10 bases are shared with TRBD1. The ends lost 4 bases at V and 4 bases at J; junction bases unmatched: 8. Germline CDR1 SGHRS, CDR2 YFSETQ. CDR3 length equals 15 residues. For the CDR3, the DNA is TGCGCCAGCAGCCCGAACTTGGGACAGGGGTACGAGCAGTACTTC. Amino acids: CASSPNLGQGYEQYF.

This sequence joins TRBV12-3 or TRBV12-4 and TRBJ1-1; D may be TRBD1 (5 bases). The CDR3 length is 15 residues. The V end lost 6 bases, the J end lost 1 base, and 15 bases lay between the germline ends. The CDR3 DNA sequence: TGTGCCAGCAGGGGATTACGGGGCAGGAACACTGAAGCTTTCTTT. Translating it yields CASRGLRGRNTEAFF.

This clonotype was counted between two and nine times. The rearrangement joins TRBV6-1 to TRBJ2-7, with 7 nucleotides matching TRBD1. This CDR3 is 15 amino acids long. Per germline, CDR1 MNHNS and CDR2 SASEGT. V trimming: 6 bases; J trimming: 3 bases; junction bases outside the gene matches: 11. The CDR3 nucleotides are TGTGCCAGCAGATCCGGGGACAGCGCCTTCTACGAGCAGTACTTC. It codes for CASRSGDSAFYEQYF.

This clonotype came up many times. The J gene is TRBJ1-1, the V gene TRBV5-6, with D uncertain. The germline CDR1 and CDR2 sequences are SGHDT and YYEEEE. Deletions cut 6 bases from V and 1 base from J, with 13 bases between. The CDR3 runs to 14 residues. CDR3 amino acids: CASTSGLWNTEAFF. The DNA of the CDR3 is TGTGCCAGCACATCCGGACTATGGAACACTGAAGCTTTCTTT.

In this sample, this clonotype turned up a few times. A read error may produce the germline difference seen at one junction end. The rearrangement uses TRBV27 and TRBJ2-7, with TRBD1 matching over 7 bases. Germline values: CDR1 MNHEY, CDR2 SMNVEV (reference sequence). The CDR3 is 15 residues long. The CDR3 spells CVSSFGERGPYEQYF. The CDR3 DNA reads TGTGTCAGCAGTTTCGGAGAGAGGGGGCCCTACGAGCAGTACTTC.

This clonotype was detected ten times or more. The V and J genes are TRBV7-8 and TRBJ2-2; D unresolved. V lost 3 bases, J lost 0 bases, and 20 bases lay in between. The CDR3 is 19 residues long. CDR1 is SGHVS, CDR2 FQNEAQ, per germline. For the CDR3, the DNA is TGTGCCAGCAGCTTTAGCTACGTCTCAGAATTCGCGAACACCGGGGAGCTGTTTTTT. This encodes CASSFSYVSEFANTGELFF. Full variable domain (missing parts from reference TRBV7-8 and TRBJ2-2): GAGVSQSPRYKVAKRGQDVALRCDPISGHVSLFWYQQALGQGPEFLTYFQNEAQLDKSGLPSDRFFAERPEGSVSTLKIQRTQQEDSAVYLCASSFSYVSEFANTGELFFGEGSRLTVL.

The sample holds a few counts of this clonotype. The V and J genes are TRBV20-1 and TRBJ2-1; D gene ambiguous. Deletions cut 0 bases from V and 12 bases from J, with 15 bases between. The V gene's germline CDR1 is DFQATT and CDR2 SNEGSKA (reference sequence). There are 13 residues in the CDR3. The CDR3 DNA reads TGCAGTGCTAGAGATTCCCTGGACGATTGGCAGTTCTTC. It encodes CSARDSLDDWQFF.

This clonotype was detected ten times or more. The CDR3 nucleotides read TGTGCCAGCAGTGGCGGTTTGGCTATTGAAGCTTTCTTT. Residues: CASSGGLAIEAFF. The gene calls are TRBV12-3 or TRBV12-4 and TRBJ1-1; D gene ambiguous. V lost 5 bases to trimming and J lost 7 bases, with 14 bases between them. This CDR3 is 13 amino acids long.

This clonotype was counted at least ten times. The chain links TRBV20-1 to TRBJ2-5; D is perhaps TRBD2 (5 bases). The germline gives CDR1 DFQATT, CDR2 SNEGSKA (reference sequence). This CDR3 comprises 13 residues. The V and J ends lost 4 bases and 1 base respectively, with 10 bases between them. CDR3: CSATADSQETQYF. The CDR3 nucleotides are TGCAGTGCTACGGCGGACTCCCAAGAGACCCAGTACTTC.

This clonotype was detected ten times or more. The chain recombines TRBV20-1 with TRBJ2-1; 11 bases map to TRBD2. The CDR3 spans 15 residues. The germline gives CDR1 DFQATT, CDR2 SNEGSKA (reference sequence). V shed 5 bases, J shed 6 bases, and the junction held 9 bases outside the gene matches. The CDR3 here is CSADTLAGAGNEQFF. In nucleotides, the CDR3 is TGCAGTGCTGACACACTAGCGGGAGCGGGCAATGAGCAGTTCTTC.

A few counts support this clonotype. The CDR3 DNA reads as TGTGCCAGCAGCTTAGGCCCTACTAGTCCAGATACGCAGTATTTT. This gives the protein CASSLGPTSPDTQYF. The genes are TRBV7-9 and TRBJ2-3; D perhaps matches TRBD2 (5 bases). The CDR3 length is 15 residues. The V gene lost 1 base and the J gene lost 4 bases, with 12 bases spanning the gap. Germline V lookup: CDR1 SEHNR, CDR2 FQNEAQ (reference sequence).

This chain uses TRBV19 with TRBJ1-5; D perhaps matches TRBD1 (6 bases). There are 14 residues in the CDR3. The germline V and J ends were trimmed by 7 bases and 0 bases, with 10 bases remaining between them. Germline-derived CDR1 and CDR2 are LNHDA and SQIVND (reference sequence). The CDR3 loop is CASTRGGSNQPQHF. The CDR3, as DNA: TGTGCCAGTACCCGAGGGGGTAGCAATCAGCCCCAGCATTTT.

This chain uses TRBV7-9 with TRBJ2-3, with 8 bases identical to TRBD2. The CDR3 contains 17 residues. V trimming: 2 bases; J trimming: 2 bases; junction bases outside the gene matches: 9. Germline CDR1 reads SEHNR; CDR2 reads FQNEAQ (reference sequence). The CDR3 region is CASSLPRGATNTDTQYF. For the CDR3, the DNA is TGTGCCAGCAGCTTACCGCGGGGGGCGACCAACACAGATACGCAGTATTTT.

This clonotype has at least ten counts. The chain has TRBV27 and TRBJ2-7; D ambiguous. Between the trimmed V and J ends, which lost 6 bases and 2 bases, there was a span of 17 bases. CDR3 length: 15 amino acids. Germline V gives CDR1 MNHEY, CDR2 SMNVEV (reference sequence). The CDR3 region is CASSPLGTGAYEQYF. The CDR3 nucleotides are TGTGCCAGCAGCCCCCTCGGCACCGGAGCCTACGAGCAGTACTTC.

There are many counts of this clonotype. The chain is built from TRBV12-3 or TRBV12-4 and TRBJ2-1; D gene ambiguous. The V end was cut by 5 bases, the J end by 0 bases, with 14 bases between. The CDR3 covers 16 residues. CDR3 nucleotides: TGTGCCAGCAGTCCAAGACGGACGAGCTCCTACAATGAGCAGTTCTTC. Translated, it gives CASSPRRTSSYNEQFF.

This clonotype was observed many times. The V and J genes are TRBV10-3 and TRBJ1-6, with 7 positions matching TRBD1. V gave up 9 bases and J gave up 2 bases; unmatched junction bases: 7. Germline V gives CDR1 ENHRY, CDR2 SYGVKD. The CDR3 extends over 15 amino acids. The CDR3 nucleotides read TGTGCCATGTCCTCCGGGACAGCCTATAATTCACCCCTCCACTTT. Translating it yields CAMSSGTAYNSPLHF.

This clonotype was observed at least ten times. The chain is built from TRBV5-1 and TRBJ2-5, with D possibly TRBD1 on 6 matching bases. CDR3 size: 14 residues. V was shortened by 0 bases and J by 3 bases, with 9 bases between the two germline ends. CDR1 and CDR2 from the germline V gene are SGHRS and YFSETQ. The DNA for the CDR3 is TGCGCCAGCAGCTTGGGGACAGTAGAAGAGACCCAGTACTTC. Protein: CASSLGTVEETQYF.

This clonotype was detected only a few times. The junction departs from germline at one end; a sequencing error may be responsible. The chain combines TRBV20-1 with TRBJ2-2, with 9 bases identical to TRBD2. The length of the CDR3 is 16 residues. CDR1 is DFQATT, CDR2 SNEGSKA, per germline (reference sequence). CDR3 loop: CCANPISGRSTGELFF. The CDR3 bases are TGCTGTGCTAACCCTATTAGCGGGAGATCCACCGGGGAGCTGTTTTTT.

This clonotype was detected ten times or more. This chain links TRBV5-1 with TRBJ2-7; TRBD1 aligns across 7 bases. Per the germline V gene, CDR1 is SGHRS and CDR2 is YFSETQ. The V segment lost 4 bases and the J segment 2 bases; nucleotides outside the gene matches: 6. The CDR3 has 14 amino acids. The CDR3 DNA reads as TGCGCCAGCAGCAGCCGGGACAGTACCTACGAGCAGTACTTC. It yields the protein CASSSRDSTYEQYF.

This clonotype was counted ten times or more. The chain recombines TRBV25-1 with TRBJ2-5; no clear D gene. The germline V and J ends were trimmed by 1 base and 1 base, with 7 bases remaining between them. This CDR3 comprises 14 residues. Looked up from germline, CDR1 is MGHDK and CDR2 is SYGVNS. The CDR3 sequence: CASSESEIQETQYF. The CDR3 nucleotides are TGTGCCAGCAGTGAATCCGAAATCCAAGAGACCCAGTACTTC.

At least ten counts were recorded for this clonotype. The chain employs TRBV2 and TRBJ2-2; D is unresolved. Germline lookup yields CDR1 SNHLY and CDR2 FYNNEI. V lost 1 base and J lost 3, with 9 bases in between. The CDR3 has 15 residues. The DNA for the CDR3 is TGTGCCAGCAGTGAAGAGGTGCCGGACACCGGGGAGCTGTTTTTT. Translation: CASSEEVPDTGELFF.

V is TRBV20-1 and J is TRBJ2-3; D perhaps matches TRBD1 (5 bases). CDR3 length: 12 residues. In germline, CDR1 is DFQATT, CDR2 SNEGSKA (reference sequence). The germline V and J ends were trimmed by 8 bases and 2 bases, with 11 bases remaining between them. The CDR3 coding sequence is TGCAGTCCATGGGGCCTCACAGATACGCAGTATTTT. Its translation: CSPWGLTDTQYF.

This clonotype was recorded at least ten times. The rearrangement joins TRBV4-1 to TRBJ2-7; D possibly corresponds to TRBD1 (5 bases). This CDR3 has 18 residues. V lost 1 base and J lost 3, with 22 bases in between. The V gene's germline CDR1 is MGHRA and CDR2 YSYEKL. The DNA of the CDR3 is TGCGCCAGCAGCCAAGGAGGCAGGGTGAATTTTAAATTCTACGAGCAGTACTTC. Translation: CASSQGGRVNFKFYEQYF.

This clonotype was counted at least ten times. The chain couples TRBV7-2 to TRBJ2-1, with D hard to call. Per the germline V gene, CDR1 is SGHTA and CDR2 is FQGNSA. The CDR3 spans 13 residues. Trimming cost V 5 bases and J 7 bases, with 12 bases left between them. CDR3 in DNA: TGTGCCAGCAGCACGGGCCGGGTGAATGAGCAGTTCTTC. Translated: CASSTGRVNEQFF.

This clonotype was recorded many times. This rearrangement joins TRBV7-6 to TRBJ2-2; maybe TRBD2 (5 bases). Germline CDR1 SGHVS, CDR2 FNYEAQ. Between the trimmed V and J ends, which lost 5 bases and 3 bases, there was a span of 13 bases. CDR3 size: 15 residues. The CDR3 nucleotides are TGTGCCAGCAGCCCCAAGGAGCGGCACACCGGGGAGCTGTTTTTT. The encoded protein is CASSPKERHTGELFF.

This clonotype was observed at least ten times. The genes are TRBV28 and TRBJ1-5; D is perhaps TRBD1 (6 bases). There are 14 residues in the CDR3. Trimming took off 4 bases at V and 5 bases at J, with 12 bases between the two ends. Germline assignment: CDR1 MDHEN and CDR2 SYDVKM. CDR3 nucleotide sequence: TGTGCCAGCAGTTCGCCCCAGGGGCATCAGCCCCAGCATTTT. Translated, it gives CASSSPQGHQPQHF.

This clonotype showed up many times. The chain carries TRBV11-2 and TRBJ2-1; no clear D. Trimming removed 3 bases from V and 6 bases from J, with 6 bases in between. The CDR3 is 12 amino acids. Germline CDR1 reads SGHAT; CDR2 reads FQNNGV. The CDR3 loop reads CASSFPVNEQFF. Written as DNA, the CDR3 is TGTGCCAGCAGCTTTCCAGTCAATGAGCAGTTCTTC.

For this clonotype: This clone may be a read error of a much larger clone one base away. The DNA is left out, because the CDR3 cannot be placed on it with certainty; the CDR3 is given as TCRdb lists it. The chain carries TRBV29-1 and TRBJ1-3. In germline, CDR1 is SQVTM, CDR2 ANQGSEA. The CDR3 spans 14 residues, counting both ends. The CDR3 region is CSVASGISGNTIHF.

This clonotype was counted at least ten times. In DNA form, the CDR3 reads TGTGCCAGCAGCTTTTCCACAGGCTCCTACGAGCAGTACTTC. The encoded protein is CASSFSTGSYEQYF. The genes are TRBV7-9 and TRBJ2-7, with D tentatively TRBD1 (5 bases). Germline V gene lookup returns CDR1 SEHNR and CDR2 FQNEAQ (reference sequence). This CDR3 has 14 residues. V was trimmed by 3 bases and J by 0 bases, leaving 9 bases between them.